Included here is one T cell receptor beta chain sequence, with context. In the original analysis: Reference gene primer amplification gave nucleated cell count estimates. The repertoire was sequenced with immunoSEQ multiplex PCR; TCRdb's copy has only in-frame clones and lacks some. The DNA was the basis for D and trimming; V, J and clone size are from that table. The sample consists of about 180,000 clones, around 77% of them appearing once. This sample was included in a study of blood T cell repertoires in COVID-19. Study background: Donors in the United States, Italy and Spain gave samples during acute or convalescent COVID-19. From T cells, B-cell-depleted T cells, or PBMCs came the material, which was cDNA or gDNA.

CDR1 ENHRY and CDR2 SYGVKD come from the germline V gene. The V segment lost 8 bases and the J segment 3 bases; nucleotides outside the gene matches: 8. This CDR3 contains 14 residues. The genes are TRBV10-3 and TRBJ1-1; 8 nucleotides align to TRBD1. This receptor was identified in a man aged 70-80 years with active or convalescent COVID-19. Sequenced: peripheral blood. The chain's CDR3 is CAIGAGGEDTEAFF. The CDR3 DNA reads as TGTGCCATCGGGGCAGGGGGCGAGGACACTGAAGCTTTCTTT.